Listed below are T cell receptor beta chains from one sample, sequenced in a study of T cells expressing NK-cell markers. From its re-call of the 5' RACE reads, TCRdb lists each CDR3 protein once, without DNA. Its table records approximately 420,000 distinct CDR3 sequences. The specimen was blood T cells: a sorted CD56 or NKG2C T cell subset, CD4+ or CD8+ T cells, or bulk PBMC T cells (not recorded which). Receptors originate from a woman between 50 and 59 years old in good health. Each CDR3 is given with its conserved first and last residue.

CDR3aa | len | j_gene | v_gene
CASSPQGHEQYF | 12 | TRBJ2-7 | TRBV11-1
CASSRYTGMEAFF | 13 | TRBJ1-1 | TRBV7-6
CASSVSPGKGYEQYF | 15 | TRBJ2-7 | TRBV9
CSVGRDTDTQYF | 12 | TRBJ2-3 | TRBV29-1
CAWSSRGANTEAFF | 14 | TRBJ1-1 | TRBV30
CASSPRLVSGNEQFF | 15 | TRBJ2-1 | TRBV7-9
CSVKPSLGELFF | 12 | TRBJ2-2 | TRBV29-1
CASTPGQMNTEAFF | 14 | TRBJ1-1 | TRBV21-1
CASSSRDSEQFF | 12 | TRBJ2-1 | TRBV7-8
CASATTDTQYF | 11 | TRBJ2-3 | TRBV6-1
CASSLPGQGRTQYF | 14 | TRBJ2-5 | TRBV6-5
CAWSGNGGLAGVTGEQFF | 18 | TRBJ2-1 | TRBV30
CASSRMGSGYEQYF | 14 | TRBJ2-7 | TRBV7-2
CASSRDTDTEAFF | 13 | TRBJ1-1 | TRBV19
CASSLAPGQGWGYEQYF | 17 | TRBJ2-7 | TRBV5-5
CASSLAGTGVPYGYTF | 16 | TRBJ1-2 | TRBV5-1
CASSSPRGFLGTDTQYF | 17 | TRBJ2-3 | TRBV5-6
CASTLLDTEQGAYEQYF | 17 | TRBJ2-7 | TRBV12-3/TRBV12-4
CASSPGTFGEKLFF | 14 | TRBJ1-4 | TRBV6-5
CASSPQESYEQYF | 13 | TRBJ2-7 | TRBV9
CSVATGQGYNEQFF | 14 | TRBJ2-1 | TRBV29-1
CASRSGQGGKNIQYF | 15 | TRBJ2-4 | TRBV2
CASSQERLAVPDTQYF | 16 | TRBJ2-3 | TRBV4-2
CACSGNTGELFF | 12 | TRBJ2-2 | TRBV30
CASSEGTSGKETQYF | 15 | TRBJ2-5 | TRBV6-5
CASSPTSGASTDTQYF | 16 | TRBJ2-3 | TRBV5-1
CASSLVLNRGNEQFF | 15 | TRBJ2-1 | TRBV7-8
CASSLGLNGELFF | 13 | TRBJ2-2 | TRBV12-3/TRBV12-4
CASSVGQGINQPQHF | 15 | TRBJ1-5 | TRBV9
CATSGLAGDGYEQYF | 15 | TRBJ2-7 | TRBV5-1
CASRAASTDTQYF | 13 | TRBJ2-3 | TRBV7-8
CASSLLALGGYEQFF | 15 | TRBJ2-1 | TRBV12-3/TRBV12-4
CASSPGETGRRRSEQYF | 17 | TRBJ2-7 | TRBV18
CAIGGQGNRNTIYF | 14 | TRBJ1-3 | TRBV10-3
CASSQVGMGRTGELFF | 16 | TRBJ2-2 | TRBV4-1
CASKDRDGTQYF | 12 | TRBJ2-5 | TRBV19
CASSLGRGWETQYF | 14 | TRBJ2-5 | TRBV11-2
CASTPNRGPSYEQYF | 15 | TRBJ2-7 | TRBV13
CSARREESGYTF | 12 | TRBJ1-2 | TRBV20-1
CASRGRGLAGAYNEQFF | 17 | TRBJ2-1 | TRBV3-1
CASSLVLGGNNGYTF | 15 | TRBJ1-2 | TRBV5-1
CATSGSNYGYTF | 12 | TRBJ1-2 | TRBV24-1
CASTTPAGGVDEQFF | 15 | TRBJ2-1 | TRBV12-3/TRBV12-4
CASSLLAPRSFSSYNEQFF | 19 | TRBJ2-1 | TRBV11-2
CASSFQGAVYGYTF | 14 | TRBJ1-2 | TRBV11-2
CASSLARTTNEQFF | 14 | TRBJ2-1 | TRBV5-1
CASSSAILTGNNEQFF | 16 | TRBJ2-1 | TRBV5-1
CSVEGDRESYEQYF | 14 | TRBJ2-7 | TRBV29-1
CASSYPGTSGSETQYF | 16 | TRBJ2-5 | TRBV12-3/TRBV12-4
CATSRVNTEGGYTF | 14 | TRBJ1-2 | TRBV15
CASSLEVGEQPQHF | 14 | TRBJ1-5 | TRBV7-8